The clone carrying this T cell receptor (beta chain) was seen only a few times. The target antigen is unknown. This sample is drawn from a study of neurological immune-mediated disorders. Study results and caveats: The level of TCR clonal expansion was highest in patients with HTLV-1-associated myelopathy and lowest in multiple sclerosis, where it fell below the level seen in healthy controls. The multiple sclerosis repertoire cluster had no clinical or MRI correlate.

Germline V CDR1 and CDR2: SGHTA, FQGNSA. There are 14 residues in the CDR3. Synthesis of cDNA was carried out by template-switch 5'RACE. The reaction used 10-nucleotide random UMIs. TCRdb re-called the 5' RACE reads with MiXCR, one entry per CDR3 protein. The sample has about 82,000 distinct CDR3 sequences; just over 2.5% are singletons. This chain joins TRBV7-2 and TRBJ2-7, with 10 bases fitting TRBD2. The end of the DNA fits TRBJ2-5 better, so the J call may be wrong. The receptor comes from a woman between 25 and 40 years old with multiple sclerosis. The sequenced sample was PBMCs. The CDR3 protein is CASSFSRLAGTQYF. CDR3 coding DNA: TGTGCCAGCAGCTTCTCGAGACTAGCGGGGACCCAGTACTTC.